The 27 T cell receptor beta chains in this list originate from one sample, sequenced in a study of blood T cell repertoires in COVID-19. Sequencing used immunoSEQ multiplex PCR; TCRdb keeps in-frame clones, though not all of them. The repertoire holds about 170,000 clones, with about four fifths as singletons. The sample comprised PBMCs or T cells enriched from blood (not recorded which). These receptors all stem from a man aged 50 to 60 who had recovered from COVID-19.

This chain joins TRBV6-2 or TRBV6-3 and TRBJ2-1; D gene unclear. The CDR3 covers 16 residues. Germline V gene sequence: CDR1 MNHEY, CDR2 SVGEGT. V shed 2 bases and J shed 0 bases, with 11 bases lying between them. The CDR3 region is CASSYPLTGSYNEQFF. The CDR3 DNA is TGTGCCAGCAGTTACCCTCTTACGGGCTCCTACAATGAGCAGTTCTTC.

This clone was counted a single time. The CDR3 DNA reads as TGTGCCAGCAGCCACCCAGGATATGGCTACACCTTC. This gives the protein CASSHPGYGYTF. V usage is TRBV7-8 and J usage is TRBJ1-2; the D is unclear. The CDR3 contains 12 residues. CDR1 is SGHVS and CDR2 is FQNEAQ in the germline V gene. The V gene lost 5 bases and the J gene lost 5 bases, with 9 bases spanning the gap.

Of note for this clone: This same CDR3 is encoded by further DNA sequences in the sample. CDR3 loop: CASSSRYGYTF. CDR3 nucleotides: TGTGCCAGCAGTTCCCGCTATGGCTACACCTTC. V is TRBV28 and J is TRBJ1-2; D gene uncertain. Germline assignment: CDR1 MDHEN and CDR2 SYDVKM. This CDR3 region has 11 residues. The germline V and J ends were trimmed by 4 bases and 4 bases, with 4 bases remaining between them.

This clone has a handful of counts. The CDR3: CASSTGTGNTGELFF. The CDR3 coding sequence is TGTGCCAGTAGTACTGGGACAGGAAACACCGGGGAGCTGTTTTTT. The chain joins TRBV19 to TRBJ2-2; 8 bases are a match to TRBD1. The V and J ends lost 4 bases and 2 bases, in that order; junction bases with no gene match: 3. The germline CDR1 and CDR2 sequences are LNHDA and SQIVND (reference sequence). The CDR3 sequence is 15 residues long.

CDR3 sequence (DNA): TGTGCCAGCAGGCGATCCACCGGGGAGCTGTTTTTT. This encodes CASRRSTGELFF. The V and J genes are TRBV2 and TRBJ2-2; no definite D call. Deletions cut 6 bases from V and 4 bases from J, with 6 bases between. The germline gives CDR1 SNHLY, CDR2 FYNNEI. There are 12 residues in the CDR3.

This clone was recorded only once. This rearrangement joins TRBV11-1 to TRBJ2-2; no reliable D call. Trimming cost V 5 bases and J 1 base, with 5 bases left between them. Per the germline V gene, CDR1 is SGHAT and CDR2 is FQDESV (reference sequence). The length of the CDR3 is 13 residues. CDR3: CASSPGNTGELFF. CDR3 coding DNA: TGTGCCAGCAGCCCGGGGAACACCGGGGAGCTGTTTTTT. Complete variable domain (other parts from reference TRBV11-1 and TRBJ2-2): EAEVAQSPRYKITEKSQAVAFWCDPISGHATLYWYRQILGQGPELLVQFQDESVVDDSQLPKDRFSAERLKGVDSTLKIQPAELGDSAMYLCASSPGNTGELFFGEGSRLTVL.

J is TRBJ2-1 and V is TRBV27; 10 bases map to TRBD1. This CDR3 is built from 18 residues. The ends lost 5 bases at V and 0 bases at J; junction bases unmatched: 10. The germline V gene encodes CDR1 MNHEY and CDR2 SMNVEV (reference sequence). As DNA, the CDR3 is TGTGCCAGCAGTCCCGGGACAGGGGAACGGAGCTCCTACAATGAGCAGTTCTTC. The encoded protein is CASSPGTGERSSYNEQFF.

The CDR3 spells CAIRQGPNEKLFF. As DNA, the CDR3 is TGTGCCATCAGACAGGGACCTAATGAAAAACTGTTTTTT. The J gene is TRBJ1-4, the V gene TRBV10-3; D is perhaps TRBD1 (6 bases). Deletions cut 6 bases from V and 3 bases from J, with 8 bases between. The CDR3 has 13 amino acids. The germline gives CDR1 ENHRY, CDR2 SYGVKD.

The V and J genes are TRBV24-1 and TRBJ2-1; 9 bases line up with TRBD1. The V gene end was trimmed by 4 bases and the J gene end by 3 bases; junction bases not matched to a gene: 0. This CDR3 comprises 14 residues. Germline V gives CDR1 KGHDR, CDR2 SFDVKD. DNA for the CDR3: TGTGCCACCAGTGAGACAGGGGGCTACAATGAGCAGTTCTTC. Translated: CATSETGGYNEQFF.

Only one count was recorded for this clone. J is TRBJ2-2 and V is TRBV9; 7 bases are a match to TRBD1. After removal of 0 bases from V and 8 bases from J, the junction contained 4 bases not matched to a gene. CDR1 SGDLS and CDR2 YYNGEE come from the germline V gene. The length of the CDR3 is 14 residues. The CDR3 nucleotides read TGTGCCAGCAGCGTAGCCACAGGGGTTGGGGAGCTGTTTTTT. This gives the protein CASSVATGVGELFF.

This chain uses TRBV19 with TRBJ1-5, with 9 bases lining up with TRBD1. From germline, CDR1 is LNHDA and CDR2 SQIVND (reference sequence). The CDR3 is 13 amino acids. J lost 5 bases, V lost 11 bases, and 7 bases had no gene match. The CDR3 sequence is CARRDREDQPQHF. The CDR3 nucleotides are TGTGCCCGCCGGGACAGGGAGGATCAGCCCCAGCATTTT.

J is TRBJ2-2 and V is TRBV24-1; a weak D match, TRBD1 (6 bases). This CDR3 has 13 residues. CDR1 and CDR2 from the germline V gene are KGHDR and SFDVKD. V lost 7 bases, J lost 5 bases, and 10 bases lay in between. CDR3: CATRQGLTGELFF. Here the CDR3 DNA reads TGTGCCACCAGACAGGGTTTAACCGGGGAGCTGTTTTTT.

This chain joins TRBV7-2 and TRBJ2-1, with 8 bases identical to TRBD2. Germline V CDR1 and CDR2: SGHTA, FQGNSA. V lost 4 bases and J lost 6; bases outside the gene matches: 2. The CDR3 consists of 13 residues. The CDR3 reads CASSSSGGNEQFF. Here the CDR3 DNA reads TGTGCCAGCAGCTCGAGCGGGGGCAATGAGCAGTTCTTC.

The rearrangement uses TRBV7-2 and TRBJ1-1; no definite D call. The ends were cut back, 3 bases at V and 3 bases at J, with 11 bases in the middle. Germline V lookup: CDR1 SGHTA, CDR2 FQGNSA. The CDR3 contains 14 residues. Here the CDR3 DNA reads TGTGCCAGCAGCTTCGGACGGGGAGACACTGAAGCTTTCTTT. Its translation: CASSFGRGDTEAFF.

V is TRBV11-2 and J is TRBJ2-7, with 12 bases fitting TRBD1. J was trimmed by 7 bases and V by 5 bases; bases with no gene match: 9. The CDR3 runs to 15 residues. CDR1 SGHAT and CDR2 FQNNGV come from the germline V gene. The CDR3 sequence is CASSTPGQGAWEQYF. DNA of the CDR3: TGTGCCAGCAGCACGCCGGGACAGGGGGCTTGGGAGCAGTACTTC. Full variable domain (remainder filled in from reference TRBV11-2 and TRBJ2-7): EAGVAQSPRYKIIEKRQSVAFWCNPISGHATLYWYQQILGQGPKLLIQFQNNGVVDDSQLPKDRFSAERLKGVDSTLKIQPAKLEDSAVYLCASSTPGQGAWEQYFGPGTRLTVT.

The chain combines TRBV28 with TRBJ2-2; TRBD1 aligns across 7 bases. The CDR3 sequence is 14 residues long. V lost 8 bases to trimming and J lost 6 bases; unmatched junction nucleotides: 9. Germline V gene lookup returns CDR1 MDHEN and CDR2 SYDVKM. CDR3 loop: CASLGQRGAGELFF. The CDR3 nucleotides are TGTGCCAGCCTGGGACAGCGTGGGGCCGGGGAGCTGTTTTTT. The whole variable domain, filled in from reference TRBV28 and TRBJ2-2, reads DVKVTQSSRYLVKRTGEKVFLECVQDMDHENMFWYRQDPGLGLRLIYFSYDVKMKEKGDIPEGYSVSREKKERFSLILESASTNQTSMYLCASLGQRGAGELFFGEGSRLTVL.

The chain links TRBV4-1 to TRBJ2-7, with 9 bases identical to TRBD2. With V trimmed by 1 base and J by 4 bases, 11 bases remained unmatched. Germline lookup yields CDR1 MGHRA and CDR2 YSYEKL. The CDR3 has 17 amino acids. The CDR3 nucleotides read TGCGCCAGCAGCCAAGGAACAAGCGGGGGGCCCCCTTACGAGCAGTACTTC. As protein: CASSQGTSGGPPYEQYF.

This clone was detected only a few times. The chain combines TRBV3-1 (or the pseudogene TRBV3-2) with TRBJ2-2; D might be TRBD2 (6 bases). V was shortened by 4 bases and J by 4 bases, with 19 bases between the two germline ends. CDR1 LGHDT and CDR2 YNNKEL come from the germline V gene (reference sequence). The CDR3 contains 17 residues. CDR3 coding DNA: TGTGCCAGCAGCCCCCAAGGAGGGTGGGCCCTCACCGGGGAGCTGTTTTTT. Amino acids: CASSPQGGWALTGELFF.

This sequence joins TRBV5-4 and TRBJ2-2; D may be TRBD1 (5 bases). The CDR3 covers 15 residues. Germline CDR1 and CDR2: SGHNT and YYREEE (reference sequence). V was shortened by 2 bases and J by 2 bases, with 10 bases between the two germline ends. In DNA, the CDR3 is TGTGCCAGCAGCTTACAGGTTACCAACACCGGGGAGCTGTTTTTT. This encodes CASSLQVTNTGELFF. The whole variable domain, remainder taken from reference TRBV5-4 and TRBJ2-2, is ETGVTQSPTHLIKTRGQQVTLRCSSQSGHNTVSWYQQALGQGPQFIFQYYREEENGRGNFPPRFSGLQFPNYSSELNVNALELDDSALYLCASSLQVTNTGELFFGEGSRLTVL.

The gene calls are TRBV7-2 and TRBJ1-5, with D maybe TRBD1 (5 bases). The CDR3 loop spans 14 amino acids. The germline gives CDR1 SGHTA, CDR2 FQGNSA. The ends were cut back, 5 bases at V and 4 bases at J, with 12 bases in the middle. This CDR3 reads CASSPRRGNQPQHF. The CDR3 DNA follows: TGTGCCAGCAGCCCTCGACGGGGGAATCAGCCCCAGCATTTT.

This chain uses TRBV4-1 with TRBJ2-5, with 8 bases that match TRBD2. Unmatched junction bases numbered 13, after V lost 8 bases and J lost 5 bases. CDR3 length: 15 residues. In germline, CDR1 is MGHRA, CDR2 YSYEKL. Written as DNA, the CDR3 is TGCGCCAGCGGCCGGGGGGGATCGGACAGTGAGACCCAGTACTTC. Its translation is CASGRGGSDSETQYF.

This chain joins TRBV3-1 (or the pseudogene TRBV3-2) and TRBJ1-2, with D possibly TRBD1 on 5 matching bases. Germline V gene data show CDR1 as LGHDT and CDR2 as YNNKEL (reference sequence). This CDR3 spans 15 amino acids. Deletions cut 1 base from V and 2 bases from J, with 11 bases between. The DNA of the CDR3 is TGTGCCAGCAGCCAAGGGGGCTCGGACAACTATGGCTACACCTTC. It is translated as CASSQGGSDNYGYTF.

This clone appeared once. The chain recombines TRBV19 with TRBJ2-1, with 7 nucleotides matching TRBD2. The V gene's germline CDR1 is LNHDA and CDR2 SQIVND (reference sequence). Losses at the gene ends were 6 bases for V and 0 bases for J; bases not matched to a gene: 8. The CDR3 runs to 16 residues. The CDR3 here is CASSITGTTSYNEQFF. The CDR3 coding sequence is TGTGCCAGTAGCATAACCGGGACTACCTCCTACAATGAGCAGTTCTTC.

The J gene is TRBJ1-1, the V gene TRBV9; the D gene is possibly TRBD1 (5 bases). This CDR3 is 15 amino acids long. Germline-derived CDR1 and CDR2 are SGDLS and YYNGEE. V lost 0 bases to trimming and J lost 4 bases, with 13 bases between them. Here the CDR3 DNA reads TGTGCCAGCAGCGTAGCTGGCGGGGGAGGCACTGAAGCTTTCTTT. Protein: CASSVAGGGGTEAFF.

The chain is built from TRBV2 and TRBJ2-1, with D hard to call. The germline V and J ends were trimmed by 3 bases and 4 bases, with 13 bases remaining between them. Germline CDR1 is SNHLY and CDR2 is FYNNEI. This CDR3 has 15 residues. CDR3 sequence (DNA): TGTGCCAGCAGTGATCGGCACGCGACTTACAATGAGCAGTTCTTC. It is translated as CASSDRHATYNEQFF.

J is TRBJ1-6 and V is TRBV6-5; no reliable D call. CDR3 size: 15 residues. V lost 0 bases to trimming and J lost 9 bases, with 12 bases between them. Per germline, CDR1 MNHEY and CDR2 SVGAGI. The CDR3 loop reads CASSYSSLAGSPLHF. For the CDR3, the DNA is TGTGCCAGCAGTTACTCGAGTTTGGCGGGTTCACCCCTCCACTTT.

This clone has just one count. The chain uses TRBV11-2 and TRBJ2-5; 9 nucleotides line up with TRBD2. This CDR3 has 14 residues. The J segment lost 0 bases and the V segment lost 5 bases, leaving 1 base of the junction unmatched. CDR1 and CDR2 (germline): SGHAT, FQNNGV. This chain's CDR3 is CASSSGGHQETQYF. For the CDR3, the DNA is TGTGCCAGCAGCAGCGGGGGGCACCAAGAGACCCAGTACTTC. Full variable domain (outside the CDR3, taken from reference TRBV11-2 and TRBJ2-5): EAGVAQSPRYKIIEKRQSVAFWCNPISGHATLYWYQQILGQGPKLLIQFQNNGVVDDSQLPKDRFSAERLKGVDSTLKIQPAKLEDSAVYLCASSSGGHQETQYFGPGTRLLVL.